This T cell receptor beta chain comes out of a study of blood T cell repertoires in COVID-19. The CDR3 is 16 residues long. Germline lookup yields CDR1 LNHNV and CDR2 YYDKDF (reference sequence). Trimming at V came to 3 bases and at J to 5 bases, leaving 8 bases not matched to a gene. Sequenced by immunoSEQ multiplex PCR; TCRdb stores in-frame clones only, minus some. The sample holds some 91,000 clones, approximately 80% seen once. Sequencing was performed on peripheral blood. The V gene is TRBV15, the J gene TRBJ2-2; 8 bases map to TRBD1. The receptor was derived from a man between 65 and 85 years old with acute or convalescent COVID-19. The DNA for the CDR3 is TGTGCCACCAGCAGCTTAGGACAGGGAGGAACCGGGGAGCTGTTTTTT. Translated, it gives CATSSLGQGGTGELFF.